This entry describes one T cell receptor beta chain. What it recognizes is unknown. Other nucleotide sequences in the sample specify the same CDR3. Libraries were prepared by immunoSEQ multiplex PCR; TCRdb keeps only in-frame clonotypes and omits some of them. The sample has more than 95,000 clones, 90% seen once. This specimen belongs to a study of T cell responses to AZD1222 COVID-19 vaccine. The study's findings and limits: Within unmutated variant regions lay the reported targets of nearly half of spike-specific TCRs.

The CDR3 consists of 14 residues. The V and J ends lost 4 bases and 5 bases, in that order; junction bases with no gene match: 4. The germline CDR1 and CDR2 sequences are MDHEN and SYDVKM. This clonotype was obtained from an adult in good health. The input for sequencing was peripheral blood, taken on day 0 of AZD1222 vaccination. The gene calls are TRBV28 and TRBJ1-2, with TRBD1 matching over 10 bases. CDR3 sequence: CASSSGTGVYGYTF. As DNA, the CDR3 is TGTGCCAGCAGTTCCGGGACAGGGGTTTATGGCTACACCTTC.